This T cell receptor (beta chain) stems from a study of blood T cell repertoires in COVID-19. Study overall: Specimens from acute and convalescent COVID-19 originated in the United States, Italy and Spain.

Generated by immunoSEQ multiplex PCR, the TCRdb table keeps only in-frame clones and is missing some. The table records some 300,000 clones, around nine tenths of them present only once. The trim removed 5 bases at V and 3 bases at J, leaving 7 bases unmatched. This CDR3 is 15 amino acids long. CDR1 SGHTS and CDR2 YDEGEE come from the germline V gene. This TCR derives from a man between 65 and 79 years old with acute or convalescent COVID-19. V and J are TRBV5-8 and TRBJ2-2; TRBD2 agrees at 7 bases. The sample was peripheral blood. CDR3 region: CASRSGGSHTGELFF. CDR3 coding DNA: TGTGCCAGCAGGTCCGGGGGGTCTCACACCGGGGAGCTGTTTTTT. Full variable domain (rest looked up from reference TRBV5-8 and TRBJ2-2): EAGVTQSPTHLIKTRGQQATLRCSPISGHTSVYWYQQALGLGLQFLLWYDEGEERNRGNFPPRFSGRQFPNYSSELNVNALELEDSALYLCASRSGGSHTGELFFGEGSRLTVL.